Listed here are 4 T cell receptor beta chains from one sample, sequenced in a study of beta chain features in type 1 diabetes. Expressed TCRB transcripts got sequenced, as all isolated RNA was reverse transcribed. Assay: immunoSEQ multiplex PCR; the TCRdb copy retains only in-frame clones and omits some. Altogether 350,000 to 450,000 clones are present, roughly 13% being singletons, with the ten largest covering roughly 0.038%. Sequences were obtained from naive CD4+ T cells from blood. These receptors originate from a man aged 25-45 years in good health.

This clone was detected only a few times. The CDR3 reads CASSGRQGKAFF. CDR3 DNA: TGTGCCAGCAGCGGAAGACAGGGTAAAGCTTTCTTT. This chain uses TRBV9 with TRBJ1-1; 7 bases are a match to TRBD1. The J segment lost 9 bases and the V segment lost 3 bases, leaving 5 bases of the junction unmatched. The CDR3 length is 12 residues. Per germline, CDR1 SGDLS and CDR2 YYNGEE. Full variable domain (missing parts from reference TRBV9 and TRBJ1-1): DSGVTQTPKHLITATGQRVTLRCSPRSGDLSVYWYQQSLDQGLQFLIQYYNGEERAKGNILERFSAQQFPDLHSELNLSSLELGDSALYFCASSGRQGKAFFGQGTRLTVV.

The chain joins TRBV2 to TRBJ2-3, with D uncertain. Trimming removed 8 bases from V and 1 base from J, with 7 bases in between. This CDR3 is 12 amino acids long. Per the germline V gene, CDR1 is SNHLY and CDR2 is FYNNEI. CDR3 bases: TGTGCCAGCGGGCCCGGCACAGATACGCAGTATTTT. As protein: CASGPGTDTQYF.

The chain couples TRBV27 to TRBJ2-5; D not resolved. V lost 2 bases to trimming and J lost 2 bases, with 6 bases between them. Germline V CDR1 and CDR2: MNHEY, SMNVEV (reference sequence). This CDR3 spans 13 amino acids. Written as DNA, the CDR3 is TGTGCCAGCAGTTTACTTCAGCAAGAGACCCAGTACTTC. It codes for CASSLLQQETQYF.

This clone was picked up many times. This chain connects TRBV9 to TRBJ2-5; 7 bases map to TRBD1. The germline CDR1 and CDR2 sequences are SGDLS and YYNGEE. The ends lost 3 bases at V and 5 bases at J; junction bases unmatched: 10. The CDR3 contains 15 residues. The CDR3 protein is CASSARTGKGETQYF. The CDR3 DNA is TGTGCCAGCAGCGCGAGGACAGGAAAAGGGGAGACCCAGTACTTC.